Many counts were recorded for the clone carrying this TCR beta chain. Germline-derived CDR1 and CDR2 are SQVTM and ANQGSEA. Trimming left V 6 bases short and J 4 bases short, with 10 bases between. The CDR3 loop spans 12 amino acids. This specimen comes from a study of identical twins. Via MiXCR, TCRdb re-called the 5' RACE reads, giving one row per CDR3 protein. The sample consists of a few hundred thousand distinct CDR3 sequences, 9% to 10% of them appearing once. This sample also appeared in a second study, on yellow fever vaccine responses in identical twins.

The sample comprised PBMCs. J is TRBJ1-3 and V is TRBV29-1; D gene ambiguous. The sequence derives from a woman aged 18-29 years in good health. For the CDR3, the DNA is TGCAGCGTGCTCGAGGTGGGAAACACCATATATTTT. Its translation: CSVLEVGNTIYF.